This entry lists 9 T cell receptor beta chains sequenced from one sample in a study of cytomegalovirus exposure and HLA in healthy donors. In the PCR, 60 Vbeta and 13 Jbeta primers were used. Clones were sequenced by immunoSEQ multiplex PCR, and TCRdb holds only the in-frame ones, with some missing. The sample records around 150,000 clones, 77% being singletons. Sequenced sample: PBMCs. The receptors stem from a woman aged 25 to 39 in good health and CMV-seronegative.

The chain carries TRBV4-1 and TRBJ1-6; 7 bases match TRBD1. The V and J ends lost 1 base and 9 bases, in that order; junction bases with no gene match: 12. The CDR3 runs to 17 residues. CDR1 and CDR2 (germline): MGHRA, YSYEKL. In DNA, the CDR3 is TGCGCCAGCAGCCAAGTAAGGGGGCTCGCAGTTAGTTCACCCCTCCACTTT. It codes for CASSQVRGLAVSSPLHF.

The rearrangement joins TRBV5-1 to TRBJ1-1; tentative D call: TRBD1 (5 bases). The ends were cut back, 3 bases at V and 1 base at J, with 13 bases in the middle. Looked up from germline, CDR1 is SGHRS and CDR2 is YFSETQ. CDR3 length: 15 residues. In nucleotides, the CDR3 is TGCGCCAGCAGCTGGGGTCCCGGGGGGAACACTGAAGCTTTCTTT. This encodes CASSWGPGGNTEAFF.

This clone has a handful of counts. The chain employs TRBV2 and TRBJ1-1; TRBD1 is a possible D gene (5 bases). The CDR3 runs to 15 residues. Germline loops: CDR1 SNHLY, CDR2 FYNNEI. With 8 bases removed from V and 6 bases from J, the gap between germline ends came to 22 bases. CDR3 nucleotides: TGTGCCAGCCTAGCAGGGAGGAAGGGGATCGCTGAAGCTTTCTTT. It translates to CASLAGRKGIAEAFF. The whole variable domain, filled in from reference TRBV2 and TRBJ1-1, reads EPEVTQTPSHQVTQMGQEVILRCVPISNHLYFYWYRQILGQKVEFLVSFYNNEISEKSEIFDDQFSVERPDGSNFTLKIRSTKLEDSAMYFCASLAGRKGIAEAFFGQGTRLTVV.

Here the CDR3 DNA reads TGTGCCAGCAGTACCGGGACTAGCTTTTGGGATGAGCAGTTCTTC. Translated: CASSTGTSFWDEQFF. The rearrangement links TRBV5-6 to TRBJ2-1; TRBD2 agrees at 9 bases. Looked up from germline, CDR1 is SGHDT and CDR2 is YYEEEE. This CDR3 has 15 amino acids. V was clipped by 5 bases and J by 8 bases; unmatched bases: 11.

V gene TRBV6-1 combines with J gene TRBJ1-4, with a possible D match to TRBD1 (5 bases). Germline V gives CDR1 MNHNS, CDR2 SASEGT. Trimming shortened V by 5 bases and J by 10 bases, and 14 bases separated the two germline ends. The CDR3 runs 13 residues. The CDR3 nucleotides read TGTGCCAGCAGTCGTCAGGGAAGTAGAAAACTGTTTTTT. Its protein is CASSRQGSRKLFF.

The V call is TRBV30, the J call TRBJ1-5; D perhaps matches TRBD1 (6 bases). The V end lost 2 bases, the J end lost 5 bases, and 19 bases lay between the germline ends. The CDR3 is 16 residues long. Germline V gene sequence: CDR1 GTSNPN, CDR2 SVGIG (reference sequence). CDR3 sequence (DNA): TGTGCCTGGAGTCCAGGACGGACAGTAGAGGATCAGCCCCAGCATTTT. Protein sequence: CAWSPGRTVEDQPQHF. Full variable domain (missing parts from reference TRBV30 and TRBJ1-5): SQTIHQWPATLVQPVGSPLSLECTVEGTSNPNLYWYRQAAGRGLQLLFYSVGIGQISSEVPQNLSASRPQDRQFILSSKKLLLSDSGFYLCAWSPGRTVEDQPQHFGDGTRLSIL.

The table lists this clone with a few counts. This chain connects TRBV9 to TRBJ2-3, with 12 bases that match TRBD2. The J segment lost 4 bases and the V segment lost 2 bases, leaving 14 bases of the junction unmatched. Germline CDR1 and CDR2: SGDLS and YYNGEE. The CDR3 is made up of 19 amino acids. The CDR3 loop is CASSVHGGASGGGADTQYF. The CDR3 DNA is TGTGCCAGCAGCGTGCACGGCGGGGCTAGCGGGGGGGGAGCAGATACGCAGTATTTT.

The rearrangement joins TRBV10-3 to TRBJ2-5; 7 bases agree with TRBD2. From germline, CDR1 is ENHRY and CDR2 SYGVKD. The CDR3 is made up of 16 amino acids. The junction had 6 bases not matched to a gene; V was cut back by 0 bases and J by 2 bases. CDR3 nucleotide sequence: TGTGCCATCAGTGAGTCGGGAGGGTTGGGGCAAGAGACCCAGTACTTC. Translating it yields CAISESGGLGQETQYF.

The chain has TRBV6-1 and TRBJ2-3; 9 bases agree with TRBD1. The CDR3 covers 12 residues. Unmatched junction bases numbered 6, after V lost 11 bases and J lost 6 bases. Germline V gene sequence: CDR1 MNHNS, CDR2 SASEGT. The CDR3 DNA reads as TGTGCCGTACAGGGGGCGAAGGATACGCAGTATTTT. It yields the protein CAVQGAKDTQYF.